The 6 T cell receptor beta chains presented below share a single source sample, sequenced in a study of OX40 agonist ivuxolimab in advanced cancers. The protocol was immunoSEQ multiplex PCR, while the TCRdb copy is restricted to in-frame clones and leaves out a portion. This repertoire shows fewer than 90,000 clones, approximately 80% found once; its top ten account for over 0.95%. The sample consisted of CD4+ or CD8+ T cells sorted from blood, taken in a trial of the OX40 agonist ivuxolimab. These TCRs come from an adult with an advanced solid tumor such as melanoma, head and neck, liver or kidney cancer.

V is TRBV5-6 and J is TRBJ2-1; D gene ambiguous. Germline values: CDR1 SGHDT, CDR2 YYEEEE. Trimming cost V 0 bases and J 9 bases, with 7 bases left between them. The CDR3 covers 12 residues. CDR3 bases: TGTGCCAGCAGCTTGGTTGGACGTGAGCAGTTCTTC. Its translation is CASSLVGREQFF.

The chain is built from TRBV13 and TRBJ2-7, with 7 bases that match TRBD2. This CDR3 comprises 16 residues. The V gene end was trimmed by 2 bases and the J gene end by 3 bases; junction bases not matched to a gene: 10. In germline, CDR1 is PRHDT, CDR2 FYEKMQ (reference sequence). In DNA, the CDR3 is TGTGCCAGCAGCTTATTGTCGGGGGGTACCTTCTACGAGCAGTACTTC. This gives the protein CASSLLSGGTFYEQYF.

The CDR3: CASSYVERGGGVQFF. The CDR3 DNA reads TGTGCCAGCAGTTACGTAGAGCGGGGGGGCGGGGTGCAGTTCTTC. The chain links TRBV6-5 to TRBJ2-1; 10 bases map to TRBD2. The CDR3 has 15 residues. Germline CDR1 and CDR2: MNHEY and SVGAGI. Trimming cost V 2 bases and J 12 bases; bases outside gene matches: 10.

This clone came up a few times. Other nucleotide sequences from this sample produce the same CDR3. CDR3 coding DNA: TGCGCCAGCAGCACTGGCTACACTGAAGCTTTCTTT. As protein: CASSTGYTEAFF. The gene calls are TRBV5-1 and TRBJ1-1; D ambiguous. The CDR3 is 12 amino acids. CDR1 is SGHRS, CDR2 YFSETQ, per germline. Trimming took off 4 bases at V and 3 bases at J, with 7 bases between the two ends.

This clone was recorded a few times. The chain links TRBV7-7 to TRBJ2-5; a possible D gene is TRBD1 (5 bases). Trimming pared 5 bases from V and 0 bases from J, leaving 16 bases between. CDR1 is SSHAT and CDR2 is FNYEAQ in the germline V gene (reference sequence). This CDR3 spans 16 amino acids. The CDR3 spells CASSPSRGLYQETQYF. The CDR3 DNA reads TGTGCCAGCAGCCCAAGTAGGGGCCTGTACCAAGAGACCCAGTACTTC.

The chain employs TRBV6-5 and TRBJ1-1; D unclear. Germline CDR1 MNHEY, CDR2 SVGAGI. The CDR3 loop spans 14 amino acids. V dropped 7 bases and J dropped 7 bases, with 19 bases sitting between them. The CDR3 protein is CASNPGRRVGEAFF. The CDR3, as DNA: TGTGCCAGCAATCCCGGCAGGAGAGTAGGTGAAGCTTTCTTT.